This TCR beta chain originates from a study of cytomegalovirus exposure and HLA in healthy donors. Overall study results and limits: Per a prior analysis, the majority of TCR beta V segments were productive roughly 87% or roughly 30% of the time. When analyzed later, the rates of TCR association showed variation by HLA locus, with DRB1 the most and HLA-C the fewest. Later genetic work tied a missense DCLRE1C variant to beta-chain V and J trimming. HLA-A and HLA-B allele assignments for most subjects were reportedly predicted accurately using TCR beta sequences.

The PCR used 60 Vbeta and 13 Jbeta primers. Profiled with immunoSEQ multiplex PCR; TCRdb holds only in-frame clones, not every one. The data contain around 95,000 clones, around 72% of them singletons. A remark on this clone: Its antigen is undetermined.

This clonotype was sampled from a male donor in good health and CMV-seronegative. Specimen: PBMCs.

The CDR3 reads CASREVIPGNTIYF. The DNA of the CDR3 is TGTGCCAGCAGAGAGGTAATCCCTGGAAACACCATATATTTT. The rearrangement uses TRBV27 and TRBJ1-3; no definite D call. Between the trimmed V and J ends, which lost 6 bases and 2 bases, there was a span of 11 bases. This CDR3 region has 14 residues. Germline CDR1 is MNHEY and CDR2 is SMNVEV (reference sequence).